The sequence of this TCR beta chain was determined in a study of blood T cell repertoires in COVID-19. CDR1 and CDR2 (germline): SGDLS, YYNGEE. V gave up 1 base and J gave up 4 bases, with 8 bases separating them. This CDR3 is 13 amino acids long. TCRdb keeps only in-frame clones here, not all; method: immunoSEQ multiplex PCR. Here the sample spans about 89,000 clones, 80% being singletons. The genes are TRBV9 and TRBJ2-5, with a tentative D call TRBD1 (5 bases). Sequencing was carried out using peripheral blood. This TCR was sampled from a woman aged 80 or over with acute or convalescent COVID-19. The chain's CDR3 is CASSVRQGETQYF. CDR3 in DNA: TGTGCCAGCAGCGTAAGGCAGGGAGAGACCCAGTACTTC.